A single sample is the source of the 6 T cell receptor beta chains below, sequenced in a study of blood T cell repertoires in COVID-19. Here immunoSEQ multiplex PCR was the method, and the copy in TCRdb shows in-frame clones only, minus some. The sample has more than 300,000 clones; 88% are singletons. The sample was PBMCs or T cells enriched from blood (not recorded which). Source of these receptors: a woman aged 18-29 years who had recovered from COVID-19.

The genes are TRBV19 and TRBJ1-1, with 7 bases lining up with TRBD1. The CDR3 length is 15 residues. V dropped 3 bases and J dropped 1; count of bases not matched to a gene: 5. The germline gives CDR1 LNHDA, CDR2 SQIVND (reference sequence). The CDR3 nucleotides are TGTGCCAGTAGTATTGAGACAGGGTGGAACACTGAAGCTTTCTTT. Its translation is CASSIETGWNTEAFF.

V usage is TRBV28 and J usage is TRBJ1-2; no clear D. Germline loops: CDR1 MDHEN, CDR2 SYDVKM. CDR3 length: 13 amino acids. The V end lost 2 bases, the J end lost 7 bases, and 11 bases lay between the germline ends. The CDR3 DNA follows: TGTGCCAGCAGTTTAAAGAGGGTGTCTGGCTACACCTTC. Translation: CASSLKRVSGYTF.

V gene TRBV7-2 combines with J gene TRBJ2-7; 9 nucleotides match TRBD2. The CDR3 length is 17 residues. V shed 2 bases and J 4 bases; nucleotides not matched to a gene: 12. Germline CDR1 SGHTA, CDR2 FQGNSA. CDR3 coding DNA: TGTGCCAGCAGCTTACCCCTAGCGGGGAGAATAAGGTACGAGCAGTACTTC. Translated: CASSLPLAGRIRYEQYF.

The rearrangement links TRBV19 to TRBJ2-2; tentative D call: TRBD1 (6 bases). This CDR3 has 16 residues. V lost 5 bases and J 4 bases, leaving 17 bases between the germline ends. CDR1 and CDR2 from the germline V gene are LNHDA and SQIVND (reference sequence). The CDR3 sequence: CASSPRRTGFTGELFF. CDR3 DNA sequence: TGTGCCAGTAGTCCACGAAGAACAGGGTTCACCGGGGAGCTGTTTTTT.

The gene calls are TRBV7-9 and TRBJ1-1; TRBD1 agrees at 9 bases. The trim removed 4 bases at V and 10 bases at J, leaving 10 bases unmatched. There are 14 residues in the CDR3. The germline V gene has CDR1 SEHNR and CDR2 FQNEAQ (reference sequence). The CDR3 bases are TGTGCCAGCAGCTCAGAGGGGGACAGGGTTGGAGCTTTCTTT. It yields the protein CASSSEGDRVGAFF.

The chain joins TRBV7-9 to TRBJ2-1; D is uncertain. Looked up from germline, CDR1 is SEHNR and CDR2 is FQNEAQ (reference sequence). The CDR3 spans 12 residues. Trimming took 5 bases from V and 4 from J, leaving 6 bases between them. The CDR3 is CASSTRYNEQFF. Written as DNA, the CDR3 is TGTGCCAGCAGCACGCGATACAATGAGCAGTTCTTC.